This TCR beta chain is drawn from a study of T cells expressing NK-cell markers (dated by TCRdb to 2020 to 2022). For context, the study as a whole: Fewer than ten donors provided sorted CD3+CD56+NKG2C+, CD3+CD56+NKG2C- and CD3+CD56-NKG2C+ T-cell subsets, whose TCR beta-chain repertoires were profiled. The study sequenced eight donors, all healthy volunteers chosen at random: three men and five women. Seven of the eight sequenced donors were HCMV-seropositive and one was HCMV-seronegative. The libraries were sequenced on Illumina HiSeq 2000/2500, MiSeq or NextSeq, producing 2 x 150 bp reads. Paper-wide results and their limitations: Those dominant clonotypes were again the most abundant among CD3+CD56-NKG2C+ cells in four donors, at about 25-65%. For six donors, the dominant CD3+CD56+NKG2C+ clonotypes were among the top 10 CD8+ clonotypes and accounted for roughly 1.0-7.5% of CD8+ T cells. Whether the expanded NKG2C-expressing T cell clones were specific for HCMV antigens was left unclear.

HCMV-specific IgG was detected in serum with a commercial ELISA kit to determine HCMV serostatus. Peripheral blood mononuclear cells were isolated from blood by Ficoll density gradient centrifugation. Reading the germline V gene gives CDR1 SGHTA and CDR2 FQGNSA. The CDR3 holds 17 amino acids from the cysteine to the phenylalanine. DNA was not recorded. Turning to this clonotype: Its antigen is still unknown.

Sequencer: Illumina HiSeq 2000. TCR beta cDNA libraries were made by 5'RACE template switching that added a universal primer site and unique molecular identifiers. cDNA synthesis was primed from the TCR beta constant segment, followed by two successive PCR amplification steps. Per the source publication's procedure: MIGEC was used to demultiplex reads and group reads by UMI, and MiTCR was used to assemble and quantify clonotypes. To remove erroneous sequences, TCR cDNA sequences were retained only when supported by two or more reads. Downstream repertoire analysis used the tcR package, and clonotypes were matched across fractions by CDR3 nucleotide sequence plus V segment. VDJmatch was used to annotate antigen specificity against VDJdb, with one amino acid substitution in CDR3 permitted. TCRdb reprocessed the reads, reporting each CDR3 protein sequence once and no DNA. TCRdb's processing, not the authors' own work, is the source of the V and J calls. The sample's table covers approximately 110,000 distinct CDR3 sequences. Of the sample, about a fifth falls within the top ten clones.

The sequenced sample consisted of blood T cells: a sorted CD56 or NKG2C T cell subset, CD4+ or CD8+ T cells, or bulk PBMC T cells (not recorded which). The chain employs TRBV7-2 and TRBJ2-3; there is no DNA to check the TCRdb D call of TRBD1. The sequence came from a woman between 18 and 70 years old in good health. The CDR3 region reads CASSFVYGQAPTDTQYF.